This T cell receptor (beta chain) appears in the sequencing data of a study of shared clonotypes between healthy human individuals. Whole-study context: Donor composition was a couple of women and three men, aged 18 to 49. Broader study findings: Larger estimated richness was generally recorded for naive subsets relative to memory subsets.

Data came from immunoSEQ multiplex PCR; TCRdb stores just in-frame clones and leaves some out. The sample has approximately 2.5 million clones, more than 80% seen once. A note on this clone: The target antigen is unknown.

The CDR3 length is 14 residues. Germline assignment: CDR1 MNHEY and CDR2 SMNVEV (reference sequence). After removal of 6 bases from V and 4 bases from J, the junction contained 8 bases not matched to a gene. The TCR sequence derives from a man between 18 and 29 years old in good health. The chain recombines TRBV27 with TRBJ1-2; TRBD1 matches at 7 bases. Sequenced input: naive CD4+ T cells sorted from blood. The subset: CD45RA+ positively selected. CDR3 in amino acids: CASRNRQGPYGYTF. CDR3 nucleotides: TGTGCCAGCAGAAATAGACAGGGACCCTATGGCTACACCTTC.